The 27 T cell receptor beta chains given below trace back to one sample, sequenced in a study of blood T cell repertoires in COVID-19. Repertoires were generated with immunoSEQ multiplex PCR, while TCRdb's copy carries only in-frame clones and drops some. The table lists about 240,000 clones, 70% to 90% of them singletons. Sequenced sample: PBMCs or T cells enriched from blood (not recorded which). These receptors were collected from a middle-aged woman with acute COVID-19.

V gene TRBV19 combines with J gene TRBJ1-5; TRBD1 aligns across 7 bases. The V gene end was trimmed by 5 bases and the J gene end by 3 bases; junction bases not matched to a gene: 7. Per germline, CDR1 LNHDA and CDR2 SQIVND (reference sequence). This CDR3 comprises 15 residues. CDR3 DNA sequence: TGTGCCAGTAGTTCAGGGGGTCCTATCAATCAGCCCCAGCATTTT. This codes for CASSSGGPINQPQHF.

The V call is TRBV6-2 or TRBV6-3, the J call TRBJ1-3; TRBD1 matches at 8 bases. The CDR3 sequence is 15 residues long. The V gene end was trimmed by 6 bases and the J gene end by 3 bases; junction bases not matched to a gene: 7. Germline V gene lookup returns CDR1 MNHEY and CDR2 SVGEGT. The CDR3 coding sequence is TGTGCCAGCAGCTCCGGACAGGGCATTGGAAACACCATATATTTT. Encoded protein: CASSSGQGIGNTIYF.

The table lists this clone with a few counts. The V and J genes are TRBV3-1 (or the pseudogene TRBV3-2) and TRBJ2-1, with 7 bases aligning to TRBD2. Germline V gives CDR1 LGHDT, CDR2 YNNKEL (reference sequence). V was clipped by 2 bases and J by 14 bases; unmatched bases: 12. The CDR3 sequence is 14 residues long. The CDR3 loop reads CASSQFTERDNEFF. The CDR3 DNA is TGTGCCAGCAGCCAATTCACGGAGCGGGATAATGAGTTCTTC.

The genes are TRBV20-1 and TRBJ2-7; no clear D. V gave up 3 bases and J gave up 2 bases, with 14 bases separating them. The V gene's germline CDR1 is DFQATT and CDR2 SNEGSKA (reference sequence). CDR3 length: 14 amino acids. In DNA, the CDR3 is TGCAGTGCTAGTGAACCGGGTCCCCCCTACGAGCAGTACTTC. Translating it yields CSASEPGPPYEQYF.

The CDR3 reads CASSQGAEGYTF. The CDR3 coding sequence is TGTGCCAGCTCACAAGGGGCGGAAGGCTACACCTTC. This chain links TRBV18 with TRBJ1-2, with a weak D call TRBD1 (5 bases). V shed 4 bases and J shed 8 bases, with 11 bases lying between them. The CDR3 runs to 12 residues. CDR1 and CDR2 (germline): KGHSH, LQKENI.

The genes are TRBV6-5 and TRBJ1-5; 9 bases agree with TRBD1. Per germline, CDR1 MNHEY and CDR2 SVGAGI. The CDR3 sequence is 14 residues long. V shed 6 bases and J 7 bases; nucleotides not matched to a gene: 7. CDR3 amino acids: CASSGTGREQPQHF. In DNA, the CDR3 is TGTGCCAGCAGCGGGACAGGGAGAGAACAGCCCCAGCATTTT.

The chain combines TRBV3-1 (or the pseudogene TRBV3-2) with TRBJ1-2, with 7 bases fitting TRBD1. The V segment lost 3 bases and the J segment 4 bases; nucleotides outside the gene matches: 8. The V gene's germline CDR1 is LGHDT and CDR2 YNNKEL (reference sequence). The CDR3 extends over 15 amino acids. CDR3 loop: CASSQLDRLTYGYTF. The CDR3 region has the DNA TGTGCCAGCAGCCAGCTGGACAGGCTTACCTATGGCTACACCTTC.

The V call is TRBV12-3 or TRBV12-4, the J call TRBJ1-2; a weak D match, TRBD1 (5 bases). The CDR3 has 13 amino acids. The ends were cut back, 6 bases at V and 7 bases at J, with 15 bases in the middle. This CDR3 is CASSQPPGSGYTF. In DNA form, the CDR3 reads TGTGCCAGCAGCCAACCTCCAGGGTCTGGCTACACCTTC.

The CDR3 sequence is CASSLSSNQPQHF. CDR3 sequence (DNA): TGTGCCAGCAGCTTGAGCAGCAATCAGCCCCAGCATTTT. The rearrangement links TRBV5-5 to TRBJ1-5, with D unresolved. The CDR3 loop spans 13 amino acids. Trimming pared 1 base from V and 1 base from J, leaving 3 bases between. Germline V lookup: CDR1 SGHKS, CDR2 YYEKEE (reference sequence).

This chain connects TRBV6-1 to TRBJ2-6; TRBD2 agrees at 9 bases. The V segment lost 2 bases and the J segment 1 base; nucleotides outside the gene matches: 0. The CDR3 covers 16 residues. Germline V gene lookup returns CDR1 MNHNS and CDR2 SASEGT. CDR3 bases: TGTGCCAGCAGTGAACTAGCGGGGTCTGGGGCCAACGTCCTGACTTTC. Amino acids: CASSELAGSGANVLTF.

CDR3 DNA: TGTGCCAGCAGCTTGGGACTAGCGGTATCGAACACCGGGGAGCTGTTTTTT. Its protein is CASSLGLAVSNTGELFF. The chain uses TRBV5-4 and TRBJ2-2; the match to TRBD2 covers 9 bases. Germline V gene lookup returns CDR1 SGHNT and CDR2 YYREEE (reference sequence). V lost 0 bases, J lost 0 bases, and 3 bases stayed unmatched. The length of the CDR3 is 17 residues.

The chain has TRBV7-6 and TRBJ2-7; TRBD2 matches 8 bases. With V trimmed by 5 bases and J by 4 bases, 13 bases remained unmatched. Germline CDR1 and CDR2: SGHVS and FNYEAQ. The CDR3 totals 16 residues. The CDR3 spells CASSHRREGWIYEQYF. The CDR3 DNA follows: TGTGCCAGCAGCCACCGACGGGAGGGCTGGATTTACGAGCAGTACTTC. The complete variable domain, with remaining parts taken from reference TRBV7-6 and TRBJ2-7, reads GAGVSQSPRYKVTKRGQDVALRCDPISGHVSLYWYRQALGQGPEFLTYFNYEAQQDKSGLPNDRFSAERPEGSISTLTIQRTEQRDSAMYRCASSHRREGWIYEQYFGPGTRLTVT.

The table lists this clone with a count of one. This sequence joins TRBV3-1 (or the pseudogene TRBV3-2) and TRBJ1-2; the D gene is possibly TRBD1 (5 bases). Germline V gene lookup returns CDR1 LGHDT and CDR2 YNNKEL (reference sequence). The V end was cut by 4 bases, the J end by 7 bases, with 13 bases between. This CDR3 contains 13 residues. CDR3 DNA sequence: TGTGCCAGCAGCCGTCCTCAGGGTCTTGGCTACACCTTC. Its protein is CASSRPQGLGYTF.

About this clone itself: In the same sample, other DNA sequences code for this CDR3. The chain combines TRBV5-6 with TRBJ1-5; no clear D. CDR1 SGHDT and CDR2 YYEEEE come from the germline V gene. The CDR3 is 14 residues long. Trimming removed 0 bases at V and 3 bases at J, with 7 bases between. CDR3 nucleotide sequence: TGTGCCAGCAGCTTGGTAGCAGACAATCAGCCCCAGCATTTT. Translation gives CASSLVADNQPQHF.

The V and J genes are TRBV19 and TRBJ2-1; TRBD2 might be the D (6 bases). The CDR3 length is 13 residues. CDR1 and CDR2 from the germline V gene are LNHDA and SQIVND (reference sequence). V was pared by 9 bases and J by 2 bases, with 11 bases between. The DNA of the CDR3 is TGTGCCAGCGGGAGACAGACCTACAATGAGCAGTTCTTC. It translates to CASGRQTYNEQFF. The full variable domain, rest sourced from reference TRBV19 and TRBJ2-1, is DGGITQSPKYLFRKEGQNVTLSCEQNLNHDAMYWYRQDPGQGLRLIYYSQIVNDFQKGDIAEGYSVSREKKESFPLTVTSAQKNPTAFYLCASGRQTYNEQFFGPGTRLTVL.

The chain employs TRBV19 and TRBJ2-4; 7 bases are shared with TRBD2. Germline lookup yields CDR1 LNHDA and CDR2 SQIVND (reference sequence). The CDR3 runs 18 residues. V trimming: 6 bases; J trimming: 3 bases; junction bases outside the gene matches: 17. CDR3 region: CASSLKAGTTLGKNIQYF. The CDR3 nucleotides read TGTGCCAGTAGCTTAAAGGCCGGGACTACGTTGGGCAAAAACATTCAGTACTTC.

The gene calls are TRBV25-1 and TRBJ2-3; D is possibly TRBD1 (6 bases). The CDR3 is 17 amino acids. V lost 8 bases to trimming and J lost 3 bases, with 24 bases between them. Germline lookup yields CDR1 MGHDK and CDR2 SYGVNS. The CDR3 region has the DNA TGTGCCAGCGGCCGACATACAGGGACACCAGAAACAGATACGCAGTATTTT. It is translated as CASGRHTGTPETDTQYF.

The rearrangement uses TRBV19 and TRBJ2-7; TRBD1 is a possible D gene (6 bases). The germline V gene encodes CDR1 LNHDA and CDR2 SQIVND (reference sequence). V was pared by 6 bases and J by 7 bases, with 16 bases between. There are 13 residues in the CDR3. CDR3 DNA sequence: TGTGCCAGTAGACCGGACAGCTACGGAGAGCAGTACTTC. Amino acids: CASRPDSYGEQYF.

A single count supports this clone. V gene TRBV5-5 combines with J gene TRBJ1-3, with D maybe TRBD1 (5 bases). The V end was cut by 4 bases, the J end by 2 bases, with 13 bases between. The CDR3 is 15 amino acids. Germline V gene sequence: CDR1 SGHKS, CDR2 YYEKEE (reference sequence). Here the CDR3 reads CASSLDTIPGNTIYF. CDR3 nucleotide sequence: TGTGCCAGCAGCCTGGACACCATTCCTGGAAACACCATATATTTT.

The CDR3 spells CASSLERTSYEQYF. The CDR3 DNA follows: TGTGCCAGCAGCTTAGAAAGGACAAGCTACGAGCAGTACTTC. The chain recombines TRBV11-2 with TRBJ2-7; D is possibly TRBD1 (5 bases). CDR3 length: 14 amino acids. Germline lookup yields CDR1 SGHAT and CDR2 FQNNGV. Trimming removed 0 bases from V and 3 bases from J, with 9 bases in between.

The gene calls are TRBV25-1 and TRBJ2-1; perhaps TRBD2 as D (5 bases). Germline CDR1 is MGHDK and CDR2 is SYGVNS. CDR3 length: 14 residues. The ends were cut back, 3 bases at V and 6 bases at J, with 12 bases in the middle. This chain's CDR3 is CASSEGRRANEQFF. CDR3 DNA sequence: TGTGCCAGCAGTGAGGGCAGGCGGGCCAATGAGCAGTTCTTC.

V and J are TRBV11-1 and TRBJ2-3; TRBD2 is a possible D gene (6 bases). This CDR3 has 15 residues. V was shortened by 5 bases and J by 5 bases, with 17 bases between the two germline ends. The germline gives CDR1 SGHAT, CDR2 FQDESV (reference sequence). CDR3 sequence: CASSPRDLVGDTQYF. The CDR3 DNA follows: TGTGCCAGCAGCCCAAGGGACTTGGTGGGAGATACGCAGTATTTT.

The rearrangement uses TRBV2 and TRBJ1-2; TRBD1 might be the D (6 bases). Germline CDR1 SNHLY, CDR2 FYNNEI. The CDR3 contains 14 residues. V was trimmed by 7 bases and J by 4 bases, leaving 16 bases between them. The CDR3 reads CASIGGGGGYGYTF. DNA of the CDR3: TGTGCCAGCATTGGAGGGGGGGGCGGCTATGGCTACACCTTC.

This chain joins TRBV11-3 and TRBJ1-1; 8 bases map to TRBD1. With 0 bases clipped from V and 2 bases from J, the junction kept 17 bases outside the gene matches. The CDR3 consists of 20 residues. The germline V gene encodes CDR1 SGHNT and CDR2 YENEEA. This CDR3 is CASSLDDVFQGATLNTEAFF. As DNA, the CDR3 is TGTGCCAGCAGCTTAGACGATGTCTTCCAGGGGGCGACCCTAAACACTGAAGCTTTCTTT. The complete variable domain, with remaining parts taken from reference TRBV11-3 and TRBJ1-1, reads EAGVVQSPRYKIIEKKQPVAFWCNPISGHNTLYWYLQNLGQGPELLIRYENEEAVDDSQLPKDRFSAERLKGVDSTLKIQPAELGDSAVYLCASSLDDVFQGATLNTEAFFGQGTRLTVV.

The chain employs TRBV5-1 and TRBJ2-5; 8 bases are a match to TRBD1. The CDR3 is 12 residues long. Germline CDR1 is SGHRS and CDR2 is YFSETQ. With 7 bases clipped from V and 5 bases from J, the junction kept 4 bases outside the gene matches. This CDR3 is CASAGQEETQYF. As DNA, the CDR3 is TGCGCCAGCGCGGGACAGGAGGAGACCCAGTACTTC.

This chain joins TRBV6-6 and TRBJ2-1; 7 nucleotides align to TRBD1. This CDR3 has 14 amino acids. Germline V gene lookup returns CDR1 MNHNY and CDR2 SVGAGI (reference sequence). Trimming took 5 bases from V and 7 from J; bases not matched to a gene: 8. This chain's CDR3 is CASSRQGDWNEQFF. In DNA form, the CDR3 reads TGTGCCAGCAGTCGACAGGGTGATTGGAATGAGCAGTTCTTC.

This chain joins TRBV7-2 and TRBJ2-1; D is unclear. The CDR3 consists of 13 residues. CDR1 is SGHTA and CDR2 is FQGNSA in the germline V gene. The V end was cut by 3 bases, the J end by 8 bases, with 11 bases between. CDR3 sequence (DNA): TGTGCCAGCAGCTTGTTAGCCACCCATGAGCAGTTCTTC. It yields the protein CASSLLATHEQFF.